Below, one T cell receptor (beta chain) is given with its context. Its antigen is not identified. Germline loops: CDR1 GTSNPN, CDR2 SVGIG (reference sequence). V gave up 3 bases and J gave up 9 bases, with 12 bases separating them. The CDR3 runs 12 residues. This entry is derived from a study of blood T cells in healthy people across ages. Study in general: About one barcoded beta molecule per two T cells was the capture yield of template switching.

With a J-beta primer mix and a sample-barcoded 5' primer, a second PCR ran roughly 7 to 11 cycles. TCRdb fed the 5' RACE reads into MiXCR, producing one record per CDR3 protein. The profile shows 1.5 million to 2 million distinct CDR3 sequences, about 31% of them singletons. Study-level findings and limits: Because sorting was not performed, PBMCs prevented conclusive naive versus antigen-experienced comparison.

The sequenced sample was blood. This sequence was found in a woman aged 30 to 39 in good health. This rearrangement joins TRBV30 to TRBJ2-1; tentative D call: TRBD2 (6 bases). The CDR3 DNA reads TGTGCCTGGAGCGTCCAGGGAGGTGAGCAGTTCTTC. As protein: CAWSVQGGEQFF.